This paragraph covers one T cell receptor (beta chain) sequence. Its antigen is not known. The sample is drawn from a study of cytomegalovirus exposure and HLA in healthy donors. Whole-study results and caveats: A classifier reportedly called cytomegalovirus status with high sensitivity and specificity. Most TCR sequences were uncommon, yet certain public TCRs appeared in many donors.

The protocol was immunoSEQ multiplex PCR, while the TCRdb copy is restricted to in-frame clones and leaves out a portion. The sample shows 110,000 to 150,000 clones, just under 90% of them seen only once. The sequencing sample was made of PBMCs. This clonotype was sampled from a woman aged 25 to 39 in good health and CMV-seropositive.

DNA for the CDR3: TGTGCCAGCTCACCCAGCCAGGGAGGGATCCCTGGCTACACCTTC. It encodes CASSPSQGGIPGYTF. This chain uses TRBV18 with TRBJ1-2, with D perhaps TRBD1 (5 bases). There are 15 residues in the CDR3. Germline CDR1 KGHSH, CDR2 LQKENI. Trimming took 3 bases from V and 7 from J, leaving 18 bases between them.